This T cell receptor (beta chain) originates from a study of blood T cell repertoires in COVID-19 (dated by TCRdb to about 2020). Turning to the overall study: The collaborator samples originated in the United States, Italy and Spain and spanned the acute and convalescent phases of COVID-19. The samples were drawn from the first 160 participants of the ongoing ImmuneRACE study and from 1,254 subjects provided by 6 global collaborators. Subjects who had been exposed to COVID-19, were actively infected with it, or had recovered from it provided the deeply sampled blood TCRbeta repertoires that made up the dataset. A freely available public database, intended as a resource for researchers studying the immune response to SARS-CoV-2, is where the repertoires were released. Where available, HLA class I and class II types were obtained from metadata supplied by the sample provider rather than from assay-based typing. The prospective study material was composed of cDNA or gDNA derived from T cells, B-cell-depleted T cells, or PBMCs. Nearly every sample came with metadata listing a de-identified subject ID, COVID-19 status, age in years and sex. Here is what the overall study found, with its caveats: The amount of clinical and demographic metadata varied by source and participant and was provided uncurated.

Whole blood was collected in K2EDTA tubes by collaborating institutions according to the institutions' own protocols. For TCRbeta analysis, collaborators shipped samples in one of three forms: frozen whole blood, isolated PBMCs, or DNA extracted from either of those sample types. The immunoSEQ Assay, a bias-controlled multiplex PCR, was used to amplify TCRbeta CDR3 regions from genomic DNA. In the paper's pipeline: The number of nucleated cells in each sample was estimated from the amplification of reference gene primers within the assay. To quantify the absolute abundance of each unique TCRbeta CDR3 rearrangement, sequence reads were collapsed and filtered. For each sample, productive Simpson clonality was calculated as the square root of Simpson's diversity index across productive rearrangements. In its TCRdb copy, this immuneACCESS table keeps in-frame sequences only and misses some clones. Where compared with another copy, unresolved V genes explain less than half of these, and the others have no known cause. The DNA was the basis for D and trimming; V, J and clone size are from that table. The sample records more than 35,000 clones, roughly nine tenths of which are singletons. The ten biggest clones cover around a sixth of the sample.

Comments on this clone: This receptor's antigen is unknown. Base-call qualities are not available, and no considerably larger clone is one nucleotide away.

Trimming removed 6 bases from V and 4 bases from J, leaving 10 bases between the germline ends. CDR1 PRHDT and CDR2 FYEKMQ are derived from the germline V gene (reference sequence). The CDR3 holds 12 amino acids from the cysteine to the phenylalanine. Only the CDR3 DNA stays, 36 bases, in frame from base 1. The rearranged chain carries TRBV13 and TRBJ2-7; a weak D assignment points to TRBD1 (6 bases agree). The clonotype originates from a woman aged 25 to 39 in a cohort sampled during active COVID-19. Sequences were obtained from peripheral blood. The base sequence is TGTGCCAGCAGGACAGGACGTTACGAGCAGTACTTC. The translation is CASRTGRYEQYF.